The T cell receptor (beta chain) under discussion was sequenced for a study of OX40 agonist ivuxolimab in advanced cancers. This clone was found a few times. Its antigen remains unidentified. General study results and limits: Both blood CD4+ and CD8+ T cells showed clonal growth by week 6 at 0.1 to 3.0 mg/kg.

The repertoire was sequenced with immunoSEQ multiplex PCR; TCRdb's copy has only in-frame clones and lacks some. The data hold just over 60,000 clones, with approximately 86% observed a single time. The source is an adult with an advanced solid tumor such as melanoma, head and neck, liver or kidney cancer. Sample: CD4+ or CD8+ T cells sorted from blood, taken in a trial of the OX40 agonist ivuxolimab.

The CDR3 protein is CASSLEPPLSGRGNEQFF. CDR3 coding DNA: TGCGCCAGCAGCTTGGAGCCTCCCCTTAGCGGGAGGGGAAATGAGCAGTTCTTC. This rearrangement joins TRBV5-1 to TRBJ2-1; the match to TRBD2 covers 11 bases. V lost 0 bases, J lost 7 bases, and 12 bases stayed unmatched. Looked up from germline, CDR1 is SGHRS and CDR2 is YFSETQ. CDR3 size: 18 residues.